Listed below are T cell receptor beta chains from one sample, sequenced in a study of Ad26.COV2.S vaccination and SARS-CoV-2 variants. Libraries were prepared by immunoSEQ multiplex PCR; TCRdb keeps only in-frame clonotypes and omits some of them. The sample has about 460,000 clones, about 89% seen once; the top ten hold around 1.8%. The sequencing used peripheral blood, collected in a trial of Ad26.COV2.S vaccine versus placebo. All receptors derive from a person aged 18-60 years who received the Ad26.COV2.S COVID-19 vaccine or a placebo. The CDR3 runs from the conserved cysteine through the conserved F or W. D genes are given only for firm matches. Where a row states a size, it is once, few, many or the class of an expanded clone; other rows omit it.

j_call: TRBJ2-6
clone_size: once
v_call: TRBV28
d_call: .
cdr3_aa: CASSSPGANVLTF
cdr3_nt: TGTGCCAGCAGTTCCCCTGGGGCCAACGTCCTGACTTTC

j_call: TRBJ2-1
clone_size: .
v_call: TRBV19
d_call: TRBD2
cdr3_aa: CASSGGGHNEQFF
cdr3_nt: TGTGCCAGTAGCGGGGGAGGGCACAATGAGCAGTTCTTC

j_call: TRBJ1-3
clone_size: .
v_call: TRBV6-6
d_call: .
cdr3_aa: CASRESGNTIYF
cdr3_nt: TGTGCCAGCAGAGAATCTGGAAACACCATATATTTT

j_call: TRBJ1-3
clone_size: .
v_call: TRBV11-1
d_call: .
cdr3_aa: CASSSGHSGNTIYF
cdr3_nt: TGTGCCAGCAGCTCGGGACACAGCGGAAACACCATATATTTT

j_call: TRBJ1-1
clone_size: .
v_call: TRBV30
d_call: .
cdr3_aa: CAWSDTGTEAFF
cdr3_nt: TGTGCCTGGAGTGACACCGGGACGGAAGCTTTCTTT

j_call: TRBJ2-6
clone_size: .
v_call: TRBV9
d_call: TRBD2
cdr3_aa: CASSVGTSGSETGGANVLTF
cdr3_nt: TGTGCCAGCAGCGTAGGGACTAGCGGGAGTGAAACGGGTGGGGCCAACGTCCTGACTTTC

j_call: TRBJ1-2
clone_size: .
v_call: TRBV27
d_call: .
cdr3_aa: CASSFRDSTYGYTF
cdr3_nt: TGTGCCAGCAGTTTTCGTGACAGCACCTATGGCTACACCTTC

j_call: TRBJ1-1
clone_size: once
v_call: TRBV29-1
d_call: .
cdr3_aa: CSVATLTKAFF
cdr3_nt: TGCAGCGTGGCGACCCTTACCAAAGCTTTCTTT

j_call: TRBJ2-7
clone_size: .
v_call: TRBV27
d_call: .
cdr3_aa: CASSGSSYEQYF
cdr3_nt: TGTGCCAGCAGCGGTAGCTCCTACGAGCAGTACTTC

j_call: TRBJ1-4
clone_size: .
v_call: TRBV6-2/TRBV6-3
d_call: .
cdr3_aa: CASSTEGTGNEKLFF
cdr3_nt: TGTGCCAGCAGTACCGAGGGTACGGGAAATGAAAAACTGTTTTTT

j_call: TRBJ1-2
clone_size: .
v_call: TRBV12-3/TRBV12-4
d_call: TRBD1
cdr3_aa: CASSSDRGQGYTF
cdr3_nt: TGTGCCAGCAGTTCGGACAGGGGACAGGGCTACACCTTC

j_call: TRBJ2-3
clone_size: few
v_call: TRBV5-1
d_call: .
cdr3_aa: CASSLVGNTDTQYF
cdr3_nt: TGCGCCAGCAGCTTGGTCGGGAACACAGATACGCAGTATTTT